This TCR beta chain originates from a study of glioma-infiltrating T cells after dendritic cell vaccination. Points on this clone: As yet, its antigen is unknown.

The CDR3 runs to 14 residues. CDR1 is SGHAT and CDR2 is FQNNGV in the germline V gene. The junction had 6 bases not matched to a gene; V was cut back by 8 bases and J by 4 bases. Patients had residual fresh-frozen tumor tissue and more than two years of survival data. Notes on the study in general: Higher TCR clonality did not directly relate to longer survival.

Assay: immunoSEQ multiplex PCR; the TCRdb copy retains only in-frame clones and omits some. In the table there are approximately 100,000 clones, about four fifths of which are singletons. This specimen consisted of blood, obtained before dendritic cell vaccination. The TCR was taken from a human donor with glioblastoma. This chain joins TRBV11-2 and TRBJ2-1; 9 bases align to TRBD2. DNA for the CDR3: TGTGCCAGCCGCAGTAGCGGGGGTTACAATGAGCAGTTCTTC. Encoded protein: CASRSSGGYNEQFF.